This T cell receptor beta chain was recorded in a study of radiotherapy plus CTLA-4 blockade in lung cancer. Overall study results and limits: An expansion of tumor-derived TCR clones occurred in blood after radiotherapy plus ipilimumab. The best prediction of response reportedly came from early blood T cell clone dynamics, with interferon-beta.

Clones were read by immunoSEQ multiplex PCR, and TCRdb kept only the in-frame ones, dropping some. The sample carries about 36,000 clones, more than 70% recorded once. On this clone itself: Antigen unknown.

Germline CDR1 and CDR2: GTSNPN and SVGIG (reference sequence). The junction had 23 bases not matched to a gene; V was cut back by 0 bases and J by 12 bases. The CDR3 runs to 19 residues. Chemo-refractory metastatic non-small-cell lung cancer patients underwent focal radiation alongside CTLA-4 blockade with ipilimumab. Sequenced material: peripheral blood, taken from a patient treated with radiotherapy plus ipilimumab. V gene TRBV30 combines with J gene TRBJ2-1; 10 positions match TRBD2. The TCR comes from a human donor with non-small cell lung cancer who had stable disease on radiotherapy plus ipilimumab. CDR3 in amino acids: CAWSVGGDRNSGRRGGQFF. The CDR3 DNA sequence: TGTGCCTGGAGTGTAGGCGGGGACAGAAATAGCGGGAGGCGGGGGGGGCAGTTCTTC.